This TCR beta chain appears in the sequencing data of a study of blood T cell repertoires in COVID-19. About the research overall: Both acute and convalescent COVID-19 samples were obtained from the United States, Italy and Spain. PBMCs, B-cell-depleted T cells, or T cells were the source of the cDNA or gDNA that made up the material.

Per the authors' pipeline: Amplification with reference gene primers provided the estimates of nucleated cell counts. The method was immunoSEQ multiplex PCR; TCRdb's version includes in-frame clones alone and lacks a portion of them. That table furnishes V, J and clone size, whereas the DNA furnished D and trimming. The sample holds roughly 140,000 clones, approximately 82% seen once. The receptor's source is a woman in her forties or fifties with acute or convalescent COVID-19. The source material was peripheral blood.

The CDR3 here is CASSESRNYGYTF. CDR3 nucleotides: TGTGCCAGCAGTGAATCCCGGAACTATGGCTACACCTTC. The chain has TRBV2 and TRBJ1-2; D is undetermined. The CDR3 has 13 residues. V lost 2 bases, J lost 2 bases, and 6 bases lay in between. Germline values: CDR1 SNHLY, CDR2 FYNNEI.